A single sample gave rise to the 27 T cell receptor beta chains below, sequenced in a study of blood T cell repertoires in COVID-19. Libraries were prepared by immunoSEQ multiplex PCR; TCRdb keeps only in-frame clonotypes and omits some of them. The sample has 95,000 or so clones, less than 85% seen once; the top ten hold approximately 22%. Input material: peripheral blood. The receptors originated from a human donor in a cohort sampled during active COVID-19.

This clone was picked up one time. The genes are TRBV7-9 and TRBJ2-7; 8 bases align to TRBD1. After removal of 6 bases from V and 5 bases from J, the junction contained 3 bases not matched to a gene. The CDR3 has 12 amino acids. Per germline, CDR1 SEHNR and CDR2 FQNEAQ (reference sequence). The CDR3 region has the DNA TGTGCCAGCAGACGGACAGGGAACGAGCAGTACTTC. Translating it yields CASRRTGNEQYF.

The count of this clone is one. The chain carries TRBV6-2 or TRBV6-3 and TRBJ2-7; D is possibly TRBD1 (6 bases). V lost 2 bases, J lost 0 bases, and 8 bases lay in between. The CDR3 runs to 14 residues. The germline CDR1 and CDR2 sequences are MNHEY and SVGEGT. In DNA, the CDR3 is TGTGCCAGCAGTTACGGGGGACACTCCTACGAGCAGTACTTC. Its translation: CASSYGGHSYEQYF.

V usage is TRBV25-1 and J usage is TRBJ2-1; maybe TRBD2 (6 bases). CDR3 size: 14 residues. With 2 bases removed from V and 1 base from J, the gap between germline ends came to 6 bases. Germline V lookup: CDR1 MGHDK, CDR2 SYGVNS. DNA for the CDR3: TGTGCCAGCAGTGAAAGCGGGTCCTACAATGAGCAGTTCTTC. Protein: CASSESGSYNEQFF.

This chain connects TRBV5-1 to TRBJ2-1; TRBD2 might be the D (5 bases). Deletions cut 4 bases from V and 4 bases from J, with 12 bases between. The CDR3 is made up of 14 amino acids. Germline CDR1 is SGHRS and CDR2 is YFSETQ. CDR3 nucleotides: TGCGCCAGCAGCCCGGGGAGCCGGTACAATGAGCAGTTCTTC. Its protein product is CASSPGSRYNEQFF.

The chain employs TRBV9 and TRBJ1-4; TRBD1 might be the D (5 bases). V lost 0 bases and J 5 bases, leaving 11 bases between the germline ends. Germline V gene lookup returns CDR1 SGDLS and CDR2 YYNGEE. There are 15 residues in the CDR3. In DNA, the CDR3 is TGTGCCAGCAGCGTAGCTTCGGGGGGGAATGAAAAACTGTTTTTT. Translation: CASSVASGGNEKLFF. Drawing the rest from reference TRBV9 and TRBJ1-4, the complete variable domain is DSGVTQTPKHLITATGQRVTLRCSPRSGDLSVYWYQQSLDQGLQFLIQYYNGEERAKGNILERFSAQQFPDLHSELNLSSLELGDSALYFCASSVASGGNEKLFFGSGTQLSVL.

This sequence joins TRBV6-5 and TRBJ2-1; tentative D call: TRBD2 (6 bases). V was pared by 7 bases and J by 9 bases, with 13 bases between. CDR1 is MNHEY and CDR2 is SVGAGI in the germline V gene. The CDR3 covers 12 residues. CDR3 DNA sequence: TGTGCCAGCAACTCGCGGCGGGGTGAGCAGTTCTTC. Its translation: CASNSRRGEQFF.

The chain is built from TRBV20-1 and TRBJ1-5; D is unresolved. CDR3 length equals 15 residues. Per the germline V gene, CDR1 is DFQATT and CDR2 is SNEGSKA (reference sequence). V lost 3 bases, J lost 0 bases, and 12 bases lay in between. The CDR3 loop reads CSASSVVYSNQPQHF. CDR3 coding DNA: TGCAGTGCTAGTTCGGTGGTCTATAGCAATCAGCCCCAGCATTTT.

The chain is built from TRBV5-1 and TRBJ1-6; the D is unclear. Trimming stripped 0 bases from V and 5 bases from J, with 9 bases between. The CDR3 consists of 15 residues. The V gene's germline CDR1 is SGHRS and CDR2 YFSETQ. The CDR3, as DNA: TGCGCCAGCAGCTTGGGACACATAAATAATTCACCCCTCCACTTT. Amino acids: CASSLGHINNSPLHF.

This clone was observed a handful of times. V and J are TRBV19 and TRBJ1-1; 9 nucleotides agree with TRBD1. Germline trimming cut 5 bases from V and 6 bases from J; bases unmatched to any gene: 7. The germline V gene has CDR1 LNHDA and CDR2 SQIVND (reference sequence). The length of the CDR3 is 14 residues. The CDR3, as DNA: TGTGCCAGTAGTGTCAACAGGGGGCGTCCTGAAGCTTTCTTT. This sequence encodes CASSVNRGRPEAFF.

The rearrangement links TRBV24-1 to TRBJ2-1, with 16 bases matching TRBD2. V shed 8 bases and J 10 bases; nucleotides not matched to a gene: 4. This CDR3 spans 14 amino acids. Germline V gene data show CDR1 as KGHDR and CDR2 as SFDVKD. In nucleotides, the CDR3 is TGTGCCACCAAAGGGACTAGCGGGAGGGAAGAGCAGTTCTTC. Protein sequence: CATKGTSGREEQFF.

As regards this clone: A read error is possible here, since a much larger clone lies one base away. J is TRBJ1-1 and V is TRBV3-1 (or the pseudogene TRBV3-2); no reliable D call. The CDR3 covers 11 residues. Germline CDR1 reads LGHDT; CDR2 reads YNNKEL (reference sequence). CDR3 DNA sequence: TGTGTCAGCTTCGGCGGCGCTGAAGCTTTCTTT. Translated: CVSFGGAEAFF.

The gene calls are TRBV11-2 and TRBJ2-5, with TRBD2 matching 11 bases. The CDR3 is 18 amino acids. J gave up 4 bases and V 1 base, and 11 bases lay outside the gene matches. Germline loops: CDR1 SGHAT, CDR2 FQNNGV. CDR3 residues: CASSLGGRSGGAVETQYF. The CDR3 nucleotides are TGTGCCAGCAGCTTAGGTGGGCGTAGCGGGGGGGCCGTAGAGACCCAGTACTTC.

The V call is TRBV6-6, the J call TRBJ2-7; D is uncertain. Trimming cost V 5 bases and J 3 bases, with 5 bases left between them. Germline CDR1 and CDR2: MNHNY and SVGAGI (reference sequence). CDR3 size: 11 residues. CDR3: CASSNIYEQYF. The CDR3 bases are TGTGCCAGCAGTAACATCTACGAGCAGTACTTC.

This sequence joins TRBV28 and TRBJ1-1; a possible D gene is TRBD1 (5 bases). The CDR3 spans 14 residues. V was pared by 7 bases and J by 4 bases, with 16 bases between. Germline values: CDR1 MDHEN, CDR2 SYDVKM. The CDR3 bases are TGTGCCAGCACCCTACTCGGGGGACGCACTGAAGCTTTCTTT. Amino acid sequence: CASTLLGGRTEAFF.

The rearrangement joins TRBV6-2 or TRBV6-3 to TRBJ2-6, with D possibly TRBD1 on 5 matching bases. With 4 bases removed from V and 3 bases from J, the gap between germline ends came to 10 bases. This CDR3 has 15 amino acids. CDR1 is MNHEY and CDR2 is SVGEGT in the germline V gene. CDR3 nucleotide sequence: TGTGCCAGCAGTTTTTCAACAGGTGGGGCCAACGTCCTGACTTTC. Protein product: CASSFSTGGANVLTF.

This chain links TRBV18 with TRBJ1-3, with D tentatively TRBD1 (6 bases). The germline V gene encodes CDR1 KGHSH and CDR2 LQKENI. V lost 4 bases to trimming and J lost 0 bases, with 7 bases between them. The CDR3 consists of 14 residues. The CDR3 loop reads CASSRDTSGNTIYF. The DNA for the CDR3 is TGTGCCAGCTCACGGGACACCTCTGGAAACACCATATATTTT.

This clone occurred once. The rearrangement uses TRBV11-2 and TRBJ2-1; tentatively, D is TRBD2 (5 bases). Per germline, CDR1 SGHAT and CDR2 FQNNGV. This CDR3 is built from 16 residues. The V end was cut by 1 base, the J end by 6 bases, with 16 bases between. The CDR3 DNA sequence: TGTGCCAGCAGCTTAGGAAACGGGAACCCCTCCAATGAGCAGTTCTTC. It encodes CASSLGNGNPSNEQFF. The full variable domain, its missing parts supplied by reference TRBV11-2 and TRBJ2-1, is EAGVAQSPRYKIIEKRQSVAFWCNPISGHATLYWYQQILGQGPKLLIQFQNNGVVDDSQLPKDRFSAERLKGVDSTLKIQPAKLEDSAVYLCASSLGNGNPSNEQFFGPGTRLTVL.

The gene calls are TRBV18 and TRBJ2-3; 7 bases are a match to TRBD1. Germline values: CDR1 KGHSH, CDR2 LQKENI. Unmatched junction bases numbered 11, after V lost 6 bases and J lost 2 bases. This CDR3 has 16 residues. In DNA form, the CDR3 reads TGTGCCAGCTCCAACCGACAGGGCCTAATCACAGATACGCAGTATTTT. Its translation: CASSNRQGLITDTQYF.

This clone has just one count. The J gene is TRBJ2-3, the V gene TRBV18, with TRBD1 matching 7 bases. Germline loops: CDR1 KGHSH, CDR2 LQKENI. With V trimmed by 3 bases and J by 0 bases, 9 bases remained unmatched. The CDR3 loop spans 17 amino acids. The CDR3 DNA sequence: TGTGCCAGCTCACCGAGACAGGGCCACCATAGCACAGATACGCAGTATTTT. Translating it yields CASSPRQGHHSTDTQYF.

The chain combines TRBV3-1 (or the pseudogene TRBV3-2) with TRBJ2-2; 7 bases are shared with TRBD2. Germline values: CDR1 LGHDT, CDR2 YNNKEL (reference sequence). V dropped 4 bases and J dropped 5; count of bases not matched to a gene: 10. This CDR3 has 16 residues. The CDR3 spells CASSLYGGGPTGELFF. DNA of the CDR3: TGTGCCAGCAGCCTCTATGGGGGAGGGCCGACCGGGGAGCTGTTTTTT.

The chain recombines TRBV5-5 with TRBJ1-3; 7 bases agree with TRBD1. Trimming took 4 bases from V and 0 from J; bases not matched to a gene: 16. There are 19 residues in the CDR3. Germline V lookup: CDR1 SGHKS, CDR2 YYEKEE (reference sequence). CDR3 amino acids: CASSGSGTAFFASGNTIYF. CDR3 DNA sequence: TGTGCCAGCAGCGGATCCGGGACAGCCTTTTTCGCCTCTGGAAACACCATATATTTT.

The chain joins TRBV28 to TRBJ1-6; D gene uncertain. CDR1 is MDHEN and CDR2 is SYDVKM in the germline V gene. The length of the CDR3 is 10 residues. V lost 7 bases and J lost 13, with 8 bases in between. The CDR3, as DNA: TGTGCCAGCACTGGCCCCCCCCTCCACTTT. Its protein product is CASTGPPLHF.

The chain is built from TRBV27 and TRBJ2-3; 9 positions match TRBD2. The CDR3 covers 17 residues. CDR1 and CDR2 from the germline V gene are MNHEY and SMNVEV (reference sequence). With 5 bases clipped from V and 2 bases from J, the junction kept 11 bases outside the gene matches. CDR3 amino acids: CASSPPWGGRATDTQYF. In nucleotides, the CDR3 is TGTGCCAGCAGTCCCCCCTGGGGCGGGAGGGCCACAGATACGCAGTATTTT.

The chain has TRBV4-1 and TRBJ2-5, with 8 bases aligning to TRBD2. The trim removed 0 bases at V and 4 bases at J, leaving 4 bases unmatched. The germline V gene has CDR1 MGHRA and CDR2 YSYEKL. The CDR3 is made up of 15 amino acids. The CDR3 nucleotides read TGCGCCAGCAGCCAAGATTCGGGAGGGATAGAGACCCAGTACTTC. This sequence encodes CASSQDSGGIETQYF.

This clone appeared once. The CDR3: CASSIGTSGGYNEQFF. CDR3 in DNA: TGTGCCAGCTCAATTGGGACTAGCGGGGGGTACAATGAGCAGTTCTTC. V usage is TRBV11-3 and J usage is TRBJ2-1, with 15 bases aligning to TRBD2. The CDR3 totals 16 residues. Losses at the gene ends were 8 bases for V and 4 bases for J; bases not matched to a gene: 6. Germline assignment: CDR1 SGHNT and CDR2 YENEEA.

This clone was seen more than once but under ten times. The chain employs TRBV4-1 and TRBJ1-2, with D possibly matching TRBD1 (6 bases). Germline CDR1 reads MGHRA; CDR2 reads YSYEKL. This CDR3 is 15 amino acids long. Trimming took off 3 bases at V and 5 bases at J, with 16 bases between the two ends. CDR3 sequence reads: CASSQTGSPGYGYTF. CDR3 DNA: TGCGCCAGCAGCCAGACAGGTAGCCCTGGATATGGCTACACCTTC.

The table lists this clone with a count of one. Other DNA sequences in this sample translate to the same CDR3. This rearrangement joins TRBV5-1 to TRBJ2-5; D perhaps matches TRBD1 (6 bases). Germline CDR1 SGHRS, CDR2 YFSETQ. Trimming left V 0 bases short and J 3 bases short, with 9 bases between. The CDR3 has 14 residues. DNA of the CDR3: TGCGCCAGCAGCTTGGTGGCAGGGGAAGAGACCCAGTACTTC. Encoded protein: CASSLVAGEETQYF.